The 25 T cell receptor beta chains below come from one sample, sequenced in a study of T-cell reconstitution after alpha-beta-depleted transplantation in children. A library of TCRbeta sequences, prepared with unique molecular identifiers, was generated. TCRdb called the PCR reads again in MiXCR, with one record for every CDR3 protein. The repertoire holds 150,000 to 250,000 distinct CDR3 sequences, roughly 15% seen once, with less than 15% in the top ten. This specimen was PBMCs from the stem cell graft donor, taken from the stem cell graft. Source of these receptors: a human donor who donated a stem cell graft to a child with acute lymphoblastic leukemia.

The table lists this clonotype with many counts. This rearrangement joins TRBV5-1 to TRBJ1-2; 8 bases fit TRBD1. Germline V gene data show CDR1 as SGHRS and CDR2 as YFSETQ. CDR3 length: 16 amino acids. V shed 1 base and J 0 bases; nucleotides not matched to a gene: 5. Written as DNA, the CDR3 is TGCGCCAGCAGCTTGTCCAGGGGGCCAGCTAACTATGGCTACACCTTC. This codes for CASSLSRGPANYGYTF.

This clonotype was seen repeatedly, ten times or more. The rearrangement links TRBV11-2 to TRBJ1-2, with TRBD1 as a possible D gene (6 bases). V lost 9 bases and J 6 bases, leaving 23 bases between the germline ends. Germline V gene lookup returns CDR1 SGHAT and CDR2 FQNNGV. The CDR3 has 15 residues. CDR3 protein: CASMRGGGTLDGYTF. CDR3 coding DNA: TGTGCCAGTATGAGGGGGGGCGGCACTTTAGATGGCTACACCTTC. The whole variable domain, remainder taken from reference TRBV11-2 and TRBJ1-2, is EAGVAQSPRYKIIEKRQSVAFWCNPISGHATLYWYQQILGQGPKLLIQFQNNGVVDDSQLPKDRFSAERLKGVDSTLKIQPAKLEDSAVYLCASMRGGGTLDGYTFGSGTRLTVV.

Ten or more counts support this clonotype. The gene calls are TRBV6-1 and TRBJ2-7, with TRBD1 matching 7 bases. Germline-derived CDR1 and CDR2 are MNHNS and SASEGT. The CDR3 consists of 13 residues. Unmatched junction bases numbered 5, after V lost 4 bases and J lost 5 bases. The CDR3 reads CASSGEGGDEQYF. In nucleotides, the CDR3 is TGTGCCAGCAGTGGAGAAGGGGGCGACGAGCAGTACTTC.

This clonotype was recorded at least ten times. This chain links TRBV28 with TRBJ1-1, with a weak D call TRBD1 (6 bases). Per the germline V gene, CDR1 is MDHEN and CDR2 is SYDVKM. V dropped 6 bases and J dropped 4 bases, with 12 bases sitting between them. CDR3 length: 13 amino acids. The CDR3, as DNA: TGTGCCAGCAGGAAAGGGGGGGGCACTGAAGCTTTCTTT. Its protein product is CASRKGGGTEAFF.

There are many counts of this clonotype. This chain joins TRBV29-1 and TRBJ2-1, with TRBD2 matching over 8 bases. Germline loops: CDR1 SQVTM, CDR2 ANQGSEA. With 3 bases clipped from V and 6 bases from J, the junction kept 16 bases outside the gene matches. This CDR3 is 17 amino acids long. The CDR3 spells CSVDVLGVAGYLNEQFF. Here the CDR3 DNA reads TGCAGCGTTGATGTTCTTGGGGTAGCGGGATATCTCAATGAGCAGTTCTTC.

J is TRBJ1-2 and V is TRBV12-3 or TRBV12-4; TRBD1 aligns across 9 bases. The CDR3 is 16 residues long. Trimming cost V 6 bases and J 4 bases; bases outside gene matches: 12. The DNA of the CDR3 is TGTGCCAGCAGGGCCGGGACAGGGCTGGGACGCTATGGCTACACCTTC. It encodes CASRAGTGLGRYGYTF.

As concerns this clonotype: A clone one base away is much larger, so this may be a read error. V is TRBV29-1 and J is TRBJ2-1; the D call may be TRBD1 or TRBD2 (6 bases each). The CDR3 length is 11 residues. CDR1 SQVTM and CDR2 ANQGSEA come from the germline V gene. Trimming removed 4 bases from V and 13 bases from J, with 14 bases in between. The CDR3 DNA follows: TGCAGCGTTGCAATGGGGGGCGAACAGTTCTTC. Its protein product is CSVAMGGEQFF.

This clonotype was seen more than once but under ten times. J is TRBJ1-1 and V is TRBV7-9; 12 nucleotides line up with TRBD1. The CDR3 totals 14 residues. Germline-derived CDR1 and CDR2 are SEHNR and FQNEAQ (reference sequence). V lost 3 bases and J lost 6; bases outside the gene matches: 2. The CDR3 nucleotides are TGTGCCAGCAGCTTGGGGACAGGGGGCCCTGAAGCTTTCTTT. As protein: CASSLGTGGPEAFF.

CDR3 nucleotide sequence: TGCGCCAGCAGCCCTGACGGATCCACCGGGGAGCTGTTTTTT. This gives the protein CASSPDGSTGELFF. V and J are TRBV5-1 and TRBJ2-2; D ambiguous. Per germline, CDR1 SGHRS and CDR2 YFSETQ. Trimming removed 4 bases at V and 4 bases at J, with 11 bases between. The CDR3 has 14 amino acids.

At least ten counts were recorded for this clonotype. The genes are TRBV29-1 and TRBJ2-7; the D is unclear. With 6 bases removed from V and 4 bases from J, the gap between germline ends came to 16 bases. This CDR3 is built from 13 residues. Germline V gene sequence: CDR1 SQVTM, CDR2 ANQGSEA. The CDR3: CSVAFGTIYEQYF. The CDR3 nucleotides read TGCAGCGTGGCATTTGGTACCATTTACGAGCAGTACTTC.

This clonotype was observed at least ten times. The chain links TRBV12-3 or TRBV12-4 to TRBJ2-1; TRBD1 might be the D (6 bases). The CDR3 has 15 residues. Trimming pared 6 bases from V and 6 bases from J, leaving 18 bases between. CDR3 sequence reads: CASSLQGLAVNEQFF. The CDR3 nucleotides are TGTGCCAGCAGCCTACAGGGCCTGGCCGTCAATGAGCAGTTCTTC.

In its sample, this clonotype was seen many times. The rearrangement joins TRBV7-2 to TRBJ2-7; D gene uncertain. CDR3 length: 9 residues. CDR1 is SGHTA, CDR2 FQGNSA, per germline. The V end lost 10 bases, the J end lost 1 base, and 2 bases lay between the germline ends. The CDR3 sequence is CAISYEQYF. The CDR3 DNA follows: TGTGCCATTTCCTACGAGCAGTACTTC. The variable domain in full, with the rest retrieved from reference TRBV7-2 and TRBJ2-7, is GAGVSQSPSNKVTEKGKDVELRCDPISGHTALYWYRQSLGQGLEFLIYFQGNSAPDKSGLPSDRFSAERTGGSVSTLTIQRTQQEDSAVYLCAISYEQYFGPGTRLTVT.

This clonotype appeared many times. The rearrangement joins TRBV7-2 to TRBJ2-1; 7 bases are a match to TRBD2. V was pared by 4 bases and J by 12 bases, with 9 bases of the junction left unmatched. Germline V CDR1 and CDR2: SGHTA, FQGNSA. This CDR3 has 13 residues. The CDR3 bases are TGTGCCAGCAGCTCCTTGTCGGGAGGTAGGCAGTTCTTC. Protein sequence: CASSSLSGGRQFF.

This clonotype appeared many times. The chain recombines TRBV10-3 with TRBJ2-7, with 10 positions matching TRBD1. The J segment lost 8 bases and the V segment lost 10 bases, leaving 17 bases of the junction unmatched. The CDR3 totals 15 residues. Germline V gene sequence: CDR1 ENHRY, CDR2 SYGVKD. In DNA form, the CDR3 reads TGTGCCACAACCAAGAATTGGGGACAGGGGATCCAGCAGTACTTC. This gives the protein CATTKNWGQGIQQYF.

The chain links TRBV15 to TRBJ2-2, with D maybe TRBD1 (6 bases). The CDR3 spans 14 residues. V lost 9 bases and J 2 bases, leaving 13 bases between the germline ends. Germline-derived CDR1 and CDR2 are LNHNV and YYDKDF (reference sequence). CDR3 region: CATQGASNTGELFF. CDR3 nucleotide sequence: TGTGCCACACAGGGCGCCAGTAACACCGGGGAGCTGTTTTTT.

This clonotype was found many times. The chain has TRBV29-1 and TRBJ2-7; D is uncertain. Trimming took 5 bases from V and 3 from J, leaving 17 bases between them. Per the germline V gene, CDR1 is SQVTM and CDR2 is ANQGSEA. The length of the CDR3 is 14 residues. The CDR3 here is CSVSRASSVYEQYF. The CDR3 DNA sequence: TGCAGCGTTTCCCGGGCCTCCTCCGTCTACGAGCAGTACTTC.

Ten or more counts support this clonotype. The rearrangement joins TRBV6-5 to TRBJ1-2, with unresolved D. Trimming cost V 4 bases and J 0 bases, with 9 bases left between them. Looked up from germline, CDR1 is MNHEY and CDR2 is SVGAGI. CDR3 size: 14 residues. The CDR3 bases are TGTGCCAGCAGTTGGTCTCAGGCTAACTATGGCTACACCTTC. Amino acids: CASSWSQANYGYTF.

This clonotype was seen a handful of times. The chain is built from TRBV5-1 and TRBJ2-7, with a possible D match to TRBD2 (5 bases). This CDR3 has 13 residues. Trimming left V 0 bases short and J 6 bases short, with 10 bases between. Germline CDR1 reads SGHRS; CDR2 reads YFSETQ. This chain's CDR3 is CASSLVLSGEQYF. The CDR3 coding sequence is TGCGCCAGCAGCTTGGTGTTAAGCGGCGAGCAGTACTTC.

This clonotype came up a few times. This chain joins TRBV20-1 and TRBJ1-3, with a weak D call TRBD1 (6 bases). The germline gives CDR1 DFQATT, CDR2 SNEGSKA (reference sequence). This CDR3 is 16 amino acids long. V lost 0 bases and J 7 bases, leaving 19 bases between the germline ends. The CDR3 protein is CSAREGAAGARNTIYF. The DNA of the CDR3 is TGCAGTGCTAGAGAGGGGGCGGCAGGGGCGAGGAACACCATATATTTT.

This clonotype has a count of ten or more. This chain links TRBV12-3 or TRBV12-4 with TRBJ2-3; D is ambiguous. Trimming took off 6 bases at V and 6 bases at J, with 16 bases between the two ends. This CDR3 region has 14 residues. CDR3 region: CASSWITFFDTQYF. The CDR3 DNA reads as TGTGCCAGCAGCTGGATTACCTTTTTCGATACGCAGTATTTT.

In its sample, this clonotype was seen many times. The CDR3 bases are TGTGCCAGCAGTTGGGGGACAGGGGATGGCTACACCTTC. This gives the protein CASSWGTGDGYTF. The chain couples TRBV6-5 to TRBJ1-2; 10 bases match TRBD1. CDR3 length equals 13 residues. V lost 4 bases and J lost 6; bases outside the gene matches: 2. Germline-derived CDR1 and CDR2 are MNHEY and SVGAGI.

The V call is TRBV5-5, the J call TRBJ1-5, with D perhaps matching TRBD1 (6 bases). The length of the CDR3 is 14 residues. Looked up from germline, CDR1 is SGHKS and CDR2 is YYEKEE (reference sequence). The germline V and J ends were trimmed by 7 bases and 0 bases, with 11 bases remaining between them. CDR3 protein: CASGTGYSNQPQHF. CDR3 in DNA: TGTGCCAGCGGCACAGGGTATAGCAATCAGCCCCAGCATTTT.

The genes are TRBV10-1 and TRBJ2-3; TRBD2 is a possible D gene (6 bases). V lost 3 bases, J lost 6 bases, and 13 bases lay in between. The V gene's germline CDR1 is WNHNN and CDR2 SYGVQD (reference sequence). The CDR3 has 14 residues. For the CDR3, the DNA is TGCGCCAGCAGTGATACGGGAGTTGGGGATACGCAGTATTTT. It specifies CASSDTGVGDTQYF.

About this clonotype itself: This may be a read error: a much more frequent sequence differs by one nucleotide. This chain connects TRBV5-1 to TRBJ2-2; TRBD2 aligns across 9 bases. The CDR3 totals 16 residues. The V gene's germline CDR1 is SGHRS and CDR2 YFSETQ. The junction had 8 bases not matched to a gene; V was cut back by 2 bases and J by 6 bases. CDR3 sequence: CASSFAVAGVSGELFF. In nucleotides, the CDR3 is TGCGCCAGCAGCTTTGCCGTAGCGGGAGTCTCCGGGGAGCTGTTTTTT.

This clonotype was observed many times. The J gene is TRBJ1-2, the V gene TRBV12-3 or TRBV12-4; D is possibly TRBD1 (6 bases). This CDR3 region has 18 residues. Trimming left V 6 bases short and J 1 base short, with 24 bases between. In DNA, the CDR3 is TGTGCCAGCAGGGAAGGGCGCAGGGGTCTTACGAATAACTATGGCTACACCTTC. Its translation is CASREGRRGLTNNYGYTF.